This T cell receptor (beta chain) was recovered during a study of blood T cell repertoires in COVID-19. As for the study in general: T cells, B-cell-depleted T cells, or PBMCs provided the cDNA or gDNA that served as material.

Per the original methods: Using reference gene primer amplification, nucleated cell counts were estimated. Profiling relied on immunoSEQ multiplex PCR, and the TCRdb table lists in-frame clones only, not all of them. V and J calls and clone size are those listed in that table; D and trimming were worked out from the DNA. The sample lists about 150,000 clones, roughly 85% occurring once. A Seattle source enrolled patients during active infection and followed them longitudinally. The germline V gene encodes CDR1 MNHNS and CDR2 SASEGT. The CDR3 is made up of 15 amino acids. Only a few counts were recorded for this clone. The junction departs from the called germline gene at one end, perhaps through a read error.

This chain joins TRBV6-1 and TRBJ1-2; the match to TRBD1 covers 8 bases. Sequences were obtained from peripheral blood. This receptor was identified in an older woman with COVID-19, enrolled during active disease. The CDR3 DNA follows: TGTGCCAGCAGGGAAGGACAGGGTGCTAACTATGGCTACACCTTC. Translating gives CASREGQGANYGYTF.